This TCR beta chain originates from a study of glioma-infiltrating T cells after dendritic cell vaccination. On the study more broadly: Dendritic cell vaccine was injected intradermally three times, biweekly. Study-wide results and caveats: Higher TCR clonality did not directly relate to longer survival.

As regards this clone: As yet, its antigen is unknown.

Primers: 60 V beta forward and 13 J beta reverse. Clones were sequenced by immunoSEQ multiplex PCR, and TCRdb holds only the in-frame ones, with some missing. The sample includes about 64,000 clones, approximately 85% of them seen just once. The input for sequencing was blood, taken before dendritic cell vaccination. The receptor's source is a human donor with glioblastoma.

The CDR3 protein is CASSGTSGSYNEQFF. CDR3 coding DNA: TGTGCCAGCAGCGGAACTAGCGGCTCCTACAATGAGCAGTTCTTC. The V gene is TRBV9, the J gene TRBJ2-1, with TRBD2 matching over 8 bases. V shed 3 bases, J shed 0 bases, and the junction held 2 bases outside the gene matches. Germline assignment: CDR1 SGDLS and CDR2 YYNGEE. The CDR3 sequence is 15 residues long.